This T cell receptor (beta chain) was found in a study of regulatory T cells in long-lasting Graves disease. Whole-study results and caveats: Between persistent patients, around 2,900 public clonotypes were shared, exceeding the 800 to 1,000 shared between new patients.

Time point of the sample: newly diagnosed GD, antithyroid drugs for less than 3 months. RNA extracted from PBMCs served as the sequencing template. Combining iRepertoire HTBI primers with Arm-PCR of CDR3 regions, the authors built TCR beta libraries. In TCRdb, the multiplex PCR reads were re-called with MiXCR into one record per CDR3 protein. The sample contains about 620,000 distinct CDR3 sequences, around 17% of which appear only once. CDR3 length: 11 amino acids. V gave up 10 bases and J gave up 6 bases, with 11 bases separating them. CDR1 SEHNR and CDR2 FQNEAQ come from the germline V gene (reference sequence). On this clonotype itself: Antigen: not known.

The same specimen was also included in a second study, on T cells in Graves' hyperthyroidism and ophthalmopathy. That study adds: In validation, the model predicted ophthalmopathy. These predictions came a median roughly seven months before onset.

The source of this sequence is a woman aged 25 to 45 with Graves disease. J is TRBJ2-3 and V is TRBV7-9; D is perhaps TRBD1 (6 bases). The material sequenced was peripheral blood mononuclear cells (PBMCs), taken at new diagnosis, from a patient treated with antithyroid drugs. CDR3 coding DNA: TGTGCCAACAGTGACAGGGATACGCAGTATTTT. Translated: CANSDRDTQYF. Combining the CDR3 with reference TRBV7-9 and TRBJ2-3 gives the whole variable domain DTGVSQNPRHKITKRGQNVTFRCDPISEHNRLYWYRQTLGQGPEFLTYFQNEAQLEKSRLLSDRFSAERPKGSFSTLEIQRTEQGDSAMYLCANSDRDTQYFGPGTRLTVL.